The next 32 T cell receptor beta chains were all read from a single sample in a study of blood T cells in healthy people across ages. Next came a second PCR, run for about 6 to 11 cycles, which used a sample-barcoded 5' primer along with a J-beta primer mix. TCRdb re-called the 5' RACE reads through MiXCR, storing one row per CDR3 protein. In the table there are 780,000 or so distinct CDR3 sequences, approximately 25% of which are singletons. This same sample was also taken into another study, of T cells of mothers and their children.

The sample taken for sequencing was blood. These receptors came from a boy between 10 and 17 years old in good health.

The V call is TRBV5-1, the J call TRBJ2-5; 12 nucleotides match TRBD2. Losses at the gene ends were 4 bases for V and 2 bases for J; bases not matched to a gene: 3. The CDR3 spans 15 residues. Germline V lookup: CDR1 SGHRS, CDR2 YFSETQ. The CDR3 protein is CASSGLAGKQETQYF. The CDR3 region has the DNA TGCGCCAGCAGCGGACTAGCGGGAAAACAAGAGACCCAGTACTTC. The variable domain in full, with the rest retrieved from reference TRBV5-1 and TRBJ2-5, is KAGVTQTPRYLIKTRGQQVTLSCSPISGHRSVSWYQQTPGQGLQFLFEYFSETQRNKGNFPGRFSGRQFSNSRSEMNVSTLELGDSALYLCASSGLAGKQETQYFGPGTRLLVL.

With respect to this clonotype: One junction end disagrees with the germline gene, perhaps due to a read error. The V call is TRBV3-1, the J call TRBJ2-4; D might be TRBD1 or TRBD2, each matching 6 bases. CDR1 and CDR2 from the germline V gene are LGHDT and YNNKEL (reference sequence). This CDR3 contains 14 residues. The CDR3 DNA follows: TGTGCCAGCAGCGCCGGGGGCACTCAAAACATCCAGTACTTC. Residues: CASSAGGTQNIQYF.

This clonotype was counted a few times. The CDR3 reads CASRPDRPGGNQPQHF. The CDR3 DNA reads as TGTGCCAGCAGACCCGACAGGCCTGGGGGCAATCAGCCCCAGCATTTT. V and J are TRBV2 and TRBJ1-5; D may be TRBD1 (6 bases). The CDR3 consists of 16 residues. Germline-derived CDR1 and CDR2 are SNHLY and FYNNEI. V was shortened by 6 bases and J by 2 bases, with 17 bases between the two germline ends.

This clonotype appeared a few times. The chain carries TRBV29-1 and TRBJ2-5; D not resolved. The J call may be in error: the DNA end matches TRBJ2-7 better. CDR3 length equals 10 residues. Germline CDR1 SQVTM, CDR2 ANQGSEA. The CDR3: CSVKNYEQYF. CDR3 in DNA: TGCAGCGTGAAAAACTACGAGCAGTACTTC.

The chain has TRBV28 and TRBJ2-4; no reliable D call. The germline CDR1 and CDR2 sequences are MDHEN and SYDVKM. V gave up 4 bases and J gave up 8 bases, with 18 bases separating them. CDR3 length equals 15 residues. The CDR3 region has the DNA TGTGCCAGCAGTTCGCCCGGACCTTCGGCAGACATTCAGTACTTC. It is translated as CASSSPGPSADIQYF. Full variable domain (outside the CDR3, taken from reference TRBV28 and TRBJ2-4): DVKVTQSSRYLVKRTGEKVFLECVQDMDHENMFWYRQDPGLGLRLIYFSYDVKMKEKGDIPEGYSVSREKKERFSLILESASTNQTSMYLCASSSPGPSADIQYFGAGTRLSVL.

V gene TRBV7-8 combines with J gene TRBJ1-3; 9 nucleotides line up with TRBD1. Germline assignment: CDR1 SGHVS and CDR2 FQNEAQ. V lost 5 bases to trimming and J lost 4 bases; unmatched junction nucleotides: 6. The CDR3 extends over 15 amino acids. CDR3 residues: CASSPGQGKGNTIYF. The DNA of the CDR3 is TGTGCCAGCAGCCCAGGACAGGGGAAGGGAAACACCATATATTTT.

This clonotype was seen more than once but under ten times. V is TRBV4-3 and J is TRBJ2-2; perhaps TRBD1 as D (5 bases). Germline values: CDR1 LGHNA, CDR2 YSLEER. The CDR3 is 16 amino acids. Trimming removed 3 bases at V and 7 bases at J, with 18 bases between. The CDR3 spells CASSHFRAGWIGELFF. DNA of the CDR3: TGCGCCAGCAGCCACTTCCGAGCAGGGTGGATCGGGGAGCTGTTTTTT.

This clonotype was observed a few times. The V and J genes are TRBV12-3 or TRBV12-4 and TRBJ2-5; 9 nucleotides agree with TRBD2. CDR3 length equals 19 residues. The trim removed 3 bases at V and 0 bases at J, leaving 14 bases unmatched. The CDR3 spells CASSFRSRGLAGYQETQYF. The CDR3 DNA sequence: TGTGCCAGCAGTTTTAGGTCTAGGGGGCTAGCGGGGTACCAAGAGACCCAGTACTTC.

The CDR3 DNA follows: TGTGCCAGCAGTTTAGGTGGGCAGATGAATGAAAAACTGTTTTTT. Encoded protein: CASSLGGQMNEKLFF. J is TRBJ1-4 and V is TRBV12-3 or TRBV12-4; D gene unclear. V was clipped by 1 base and J by 5 bases, with 11 bases between them. The length of the CDR3 is 15 residues.

This clonotype has just a few counts. The chain has TRBV7-2 and TRBJ1-4; D gene unclear. V lost 5 bases to trimming and J lost 2 bases, with 9 bases between them. The CDR3 contains 14 residues. The germline gives CDR1 SGHTA, CDR2 FQGNSA. The CDR3 loop is CASSPKYTNEKLFF. The CDR3 DNA reads TGTGCCAGCAGCCCAAAGTATACTAATGAAAAACTGTTTTTT. Full variable domain (rest looked up from reference TRBV7-2 and TRBJ1-4): GAGVSQSPSNKVTEKGKDVELRCDPISGHTALYWYRQSLGQGLEFLIYFQGNSAPDKSGLPSDRFSAERTGGSVSTLTIQRTQQEDSAVYLCASSPKYTNEKLFFGSGTQLSVL.

The rearrangement uses TRBV20-1 and TRBJ2-5; no definite D call. Germline V gene data show CDR1 as DFQATT and CDR2 as SNEGSKA (reference sequence). The CDR3 loop spans 16 amino acids. Trimming cost V 0 bases and J 1 base, with 15 bases left between them. The CDR3 is CSARDYLSSPQETQYF. CDR3 nucleotides: TGCAGTGCTAGAGATTATTTAAGTAGCCCCCAAGAGACCCAGTACTTC.

This clonotype has just a few counts. The germline gene is not matched at one end of the junction; a read error may be the cause. The rearrangement joins TRBV2 to TRBJ2-5; D unresolved. Germline loops: CDR1 SNHLY, CDR2 FYNNEI. This CDR3 has 12 amino acids. The CDR3 nucleotides are TGTGCCAGCAATAGAATGCCCTCTGTGTTCGTATTC. Encoded protein: CASNRMPSVFVF.

This clonotype has more than one count but fewer than ten. The chain couples TRBV27 to TRBJ2-5; D call uncertain. From germline, CDR1 is MNHEY and CDR2 SMNVEV (reference sequence). CDR3 length equals 14 residues. With 1 base removed from V and 7 bases from J, the gap between germline ends came to 13 bases. The CDR3 sequence is CASSLLAASGTQYF. CDR3 DNA sequence: TGTGCCAGCAGTTTATTGGCCGCCTCGGGGACCCAGTACTTC.

There are a few counts of this clonotype. This chain uses TRBV5-1 with TRBJ2-2, with D perhaps matching TRBD2 (5 bases). V was trimmed by 0 bases and J by 3 bases, leaving 18 bases between them. The germline gives CDR1 SGHRS, CDR2 YFSETQ. The CDR3 is made up of 18 amino acids. The CDR3 is CASSLVFGSGGDTGELFF. The CDR3 DNA reads as TGCGCCAGCAGCTTGGTGTTTGGGAGCGGTGGGGACACCGGGGAGCTGTTTTTT. The whole variable domain, filled in from reference TRBV5-1 and TRBJ2-2, reads KAGVTQTPRYLIKTRGQQVTLSCSPISGHRSVSWYQQTPGQGLQFLFEYFSETQRNKGNFPGRFSGRQFSNSRSEMNVSTLELGDSALYLCASSLVFGSGGDTGELFFGEGSRLTVL.

V usage is TRBV15 and J usage is TRBJ2-7; perhaps D is TRBD1 or TRBD2 (5 bases each). TRBJ2-5 explains the end of the DNA better; the J call may be wrong. CDR3 length: 16 residues. Germline V gene lookup returns CDR1 LNHNV and CDR2 YYDKDF (reference sequence). CDR3 nucleotide sequence: TGTGCCACCAGCTACCACTGGGGGTGGCTTGGAGGGACCCAGTACTTC. Residues: CATSYHWGWLGGTQYF.

This clonotype showed up just a few times. CDR3 amino acids: CSAAPTGYNTGELFF. CDR3 in DNA: TGCAGTGCTGCCCCAACAGGGTACAACACCGGGGAGCTGTTTTTT. The V call is TRBV20-1, the J call TRBJ2-2; perhaps TRBD1 as D (6 bases). V was clipped by 5 bases and J by 2 bases, with 15 bases between them. This CDR3 has 15 residues. Germline loops: CDR1 DFQATT, CDR2 SNEGSKA (reference sequence).

A remark on this clonotype: The junction does not match germline at one end; this may be a read error. V and J are TRBV7-3 and TRBJ2-3, with D unresolved. CDR1 is SGHTA and CDR2 is FQGTGA in the germline V gene. This CDR3 comprises 16 residues. The CDR3 DNA is TGTGCCAGCAGCCTAACCCCCGGATTACTGACAGATACGCAGTATTTT. It codes for CASSLTPGLLTDTQYF.

The chain joins TRBV5-1 to TRBJ2-5, with 9 bases fitting TRBD2. With 7 bases clipped from V and 5 bases from J, the junction kept 15 bases outside the gene matches. This CDR3 has 16 residues. Germline CDR1 is SGHRS and CDR2 is YFSETQ. As DNA, the CDR3 is TGCGCCAGCGCCTTAGACTCCGGGACTAGCTATGAGACCCAGTACTTC. It yields the protein CASALDSGTSYETQYF.

This chain connects TRBV29-1 to TRBJ2-3; 13 bases are a match to TRBD2. This CDR3 is 16 amino acids long. V shed 3 bases, J shed 0 bases, and the junction held 3 bases outside the gene matches. Germline values: CDR1 SQVTM, CDR2 ANQGSEA. The CDR3 DNA reads TGCAGCGTTGAGGGGACTAGCGGGGCCAGCACAGATACGCAGTATTTT. Protein sequence: CSVEGTSGASTDTQYF.

The chain combines TRBV29-1 with TRBJ2-1; D perhaps matches TRBD2 (6 bases). In germline, CDR1 is SQVTM, CDR2 ANQGSEA. Between the trimmed V and J ends, which lost 1 base and 4 bases, there was a span of 17 bases. The length of the CDR3 is 16 residues. CDR3 in amino acids: CSVEGASANKYNEQFF. In DNA, the CDR3 is TGCAGCGTTGAAGGAGCTAGCGCCAATAAGTACAATGAGCAGTTCTTC.

The chain is built from TRBV29-1 and TRBJ1-4, with D perhaps TRBD1 (5 bases). The CDR3 covers 15 residues. Trimming took off 7 bases at V and 0 bases at J, with 15 bases between the two ends. CDR1 and CDR2 from the germline V gene are SQVTM and ANQGSEA. The CDR3 sequence is CSARTGASTNEKLFF. The CDR3, as DNA: TGCAGCGCCAGAACAGGCGCCTCAACTAATGAAAAACTGTTTTTT.

V gene TRBV6-4 combines with J gene TRBJ2-3; 9 bases fit TRBD2. Trimming at V came to 2 bases and at J to 2 bases, leaving 2 bases not matched to a gene. This CDR3 region has 15 residues. Germline V CDR1 and CDR2: MRHNA, SNTAGT. Written as DNA, the CDR3 is TGTGCCAGCAGTGACGGCGGGGGGGCCACAGATACGCAGTATTTT. It translates to CASSDGGGATDTQYF.

This clonotype was recorded a few times. The chain recombines TRBV20-1 with TRBJ1-4; D is possibly TRBD1 (6 bases). V lost 4 bases, J lost 5 bases, and 20 bases lay in between. The CDR3 is made up of 16 amino acids. Germline CDR1 and CDR2: DFQATT and SNEGSKA (reference sequence). CDR3 in DNA: TGCAGTGCTACGCCCGTCGGCGGGGGGCCCAATGAAAAACTGTTTTTT. Translation gives CSATPVGGGPNEKLFF.

This clonotype was recorded a few times. V usage is TRBV6-5 and J usage is TRBJ2-4; no firm D call. With 6 bases removed from V and 1 base from J, the gap between germline ends came to 16 bases. Germline V gives CDR1 MNHEY, CDR2 SVGAGI. This CDR3 spans 16 amino acids. In DNA form, the CDR3 reads TGTGCCAGCAGCCCCGTCTCCCACGGGGCCAAAAACATTCAGTACTTC. This translates into CASSPVSHGAKNIQYF.

This clonotype was counted only a few times. The gene calls are TRBV10-3 and TRBJ1-6; D unclear. This CDR3 is 16 amino acids long. Trimming stripped 4 bases from V and 10 bases from J, with 20 bases between. CDR1 and CDR2 from the germline V gene are ENHRY and SYGVKD. The CDR3 loop is CAISGSTGGRNSPLHF. CDR3 bases: TGTGCCATCAGTGGGTCGACGGGAGGACGTAACTCACCCCTCCACTTT.

This clonotype appeared once. This chain links TRBV20-1 with TRBJ2-7; D is possibly TRBD2 (5 bases). The ends were cut back, 3 bases at V and 2 bases at J, with 14 bases in the middle. Germline V gene sequence: CDR1 DFQATT, CDR2 SNEGSKA (reference sequence). The CDR3 covers 14 residues. The CDR3 region is CSARFGRGPYEQYF. The CDR3 DNA reads as TGCAGTGCTAGGTTTGGTAGAGGGCCCTACGAGCAGTACTTC.

The rearrangement joins TRBV10-3 to TRBJ2-5; 9 bases fit TRBD1. The germline CDR1 and CDR2 sequences are ENHRY and SYGVKD. The CDR3 has 14 residues. Unmatched junction bases numbered 4, after V lost 4 bases and J lost 4 bases. The CDR3 is CAISATGGGETQYF. CDR3 DNA: TGTGCCATCAGTGCGACAGGGGGTGGAGAGACCCAGTACTTC.

This clonotype was observed a handful of times. The chain has TRBV7-3 and TRBJ2-7; D is unresolved. Matching the DNA end better, TRBJ2-1 makes the J call doubtful. CDR1 and CDR2 (germline): SGHTA, FQGTGA. The CDR3 covers 13 residues. The CDR3 sequence is CASSLTILNEQFF. The DNA for the CDR3 is TGTGCCAGCAGCTTAACGATTCTTAATGAGCAGTTCTTC.

In regard to this clonotype: The CDR3 end shows no conserved phenylalanine or tryptophan, and so a read error is likely. The V and J genes are TRBV10-3 and TRBJ2-1; TRBD2 matches 9 bases. V shed 10 bases, J shed 2 bases, and the junction held 6 bases outside the gene matches. The CDR3 totals 14 residues. Per germline, CDR1 ENHRY and CDR2 SYGVKD. CDR3 in amino acids: CASEREVTYNEQFS. CDR3 DNA: TGTGCCAGTGAGCGGGAGGTGACCTACAATGAGCAGTTCTCC.

This clonotype was seen a few times. The chain couples TRBV20-1 to TRBJ2-5, with D perhaps matching TRBD2 (6 bases). This CDR3 has 12 amino acids. V was clipped by 5 bases and J by 4 bases, with 11 bases between them. Germline assignment: CDR1 DFQATT and CDR2 SNEGSKA (reference sequence). The CDR3 here is CSAWDSTETQYF. CDR3 nucleotide sequence: TGCAGTGCTTGGGACTCCACAGAGACCCAGTACTTC.

As for this clonotype: One end of the junction is discordant with germline, which a read error may explain. The rearrangement uses TRBV7-2 and TRBJ2-1; a possible D gene is TRBD2 (6 bases). CDR1 is SGHTA, CDR2 FQGNSA, per germline. The CDR3 totals 14 residues. The CDR3 region is CASSEPGLYDEQFF. CDR3 DNA: TGTGCCAGCAGCGAACCGGGACTCTACGATGAGCAGTTCTTC.

This chain uses TRBV7-2 with TRBJ2-3; 10 bases are a match to TRBD1. Germline trimming cut 1 base from V and 5 bases from J; bases unmatched to any gene: 3. CDR1 is SGHTA, CDR2 FQGNSA, per germline. The CDR3 is made up of 15 amino acids. The CDR3 coding sequence is TGTGCCAGCAGCTTAGACCGGGACAGGGGAGATACGCAGTATTTT. Translation gives CASSLDRDRGDTQYF. Complete variable domain (other parts from reference TRBV7-2 and TRBJ2-3): GAGVSQSPSNKVTEKGKDVELRCDPISGHTALYWYRQSLGQGLEFLIYFQGNSAPDKSGLPSDRFSAERTGGSVSTLTIQRTQQEDSAVYLCASSLDRDRGDTQYFGPGTRLTVL.